These T cell receptor beta chains were read from a single sample in a study of cytomegalovirus exposure and HLA in healthy donors. This table comes from immunoSEQ multiplex PCR, and its TCRdb copy is limited to in-frame clones, with some not included. This sample's clone table lists 100,000 to 150,000 clones. Sequencing was performed on PBMCs. The source is a man younger than 45 in good health and CMV-seronegative. The CDR3 runs from the conserved cysteine through the conserved F or W. A D gene is named only where the DNA matches it firmly.

>TRBD1|TRBJ1-5|TRBV4-2
CASSPSQGEGQPQHF
TGTGCCAGCAGCCCGTCACAGGGGGAGGGACAGCCCCAGCATTTT
>-|TRBJ2-1|TRBV12-5
CASSGFSYNEQFF
TGTGCTAGTTCTGGCTTCTCCTACAATGAGCAGTTCTTC
>-|TRBJ1-4|TRBV6-6
CASSYVQGSNEKLFF
TGTGCCAGCAGTTACGTCCAGGGTAGTAATGAAAAACTGTTTTTT
>-|TRBJ2-7|TRBV7-9
CASSSLPLPKRDEQYF
TGTGCCAGCAGCTCTCTGCCCCTCCCTAAGAGAGACGAGCAGTACTTC
>-|TRBJ2-5|TRBV11-3
CASSSTGVGAQYF
TGTGCCAGCAGCTCAACTGGGGTAGGGGCCCAGTACTTC
>TRBD1|TRBJ1-5|TRBV19
CASSIQGASNQPQHF
TGTGCCAGTAGTATCCAGGGGGCCAGCAATCAGCCCCAGCATTTT
>-|TRBJ1-5|TRBV6-6
CASTPGNQPQHF
TGTGCCAGCACCCCGGGCAATCAGCCCCAGCATTTT
>TRBD1|TRBJ2-2|TRBV19
CASSVRQGTGESTGELFF
TGTGCCAGTAGTGTACGACAGGGGACAGGTGAATCGACCGGGGAGCTGTTTTTT
>-|TRBJ1-3|TRBV7-8
CASSPLGGGGNTIYF
TGTGCCAGCAGCCCCCTGGGAGGTGGTGGAAACACCATATATTTT
>TRBD2|TRBJ2-1|TRBV6-1
CASNMGDGRVGEQFF
TGTGCCAGCAACATGGGCGACGGGAGGGTAGGTGAGCAGTTCTTC
>-|TRBJ2-5|TRBV29-1
CSVDPASQKTQYF
TGCAGCGTTGACCCCGCAAGTCAGAAGACCCAGTACTTC
>TRBD1|TRBJ2-2|TRBV19
CASSRGQGTTNTGELFF
TGTGCCAGTAGTAGGGGACAGGGTACGACGAACACCGGGGAGCTGTTTTTT
>-|TRBJ1-2|TRBV5-1
CASSSEGLGGYTF
TGCGCCAGCAGTAGTGAGGGCCTCGGTGGCTACACCTTC
>-|TRBJ2-1|TRBV9
CASSGTGRLEQFF
TGTGCCAGCAGCGGTACAGGGCGCCTTGAGCAGTTCTTC